Here is one T cell receptor beta chain with its context. The record originates from a study of siplizumab effects on memory and regulatory T cells. Germline CDR1 reads MNHNY; CDR2 reads SVGAGI (reference sequence). Trimming took 5 bases from V and 4 from J, leaving 14 bases between them. This CDR3 has 14 amino acids. TCRdb's copy holds only in-frame clones and misses some; the assay was immunoSEQ multiplex PCR. The sample lists fewer than 120,000 clones; about nine tenths were seen once. The origin of this receptor is a human donor in good health. The source material was CD4+ T cells sorted from blood. The chain uses TRBV6-6 and TRBJ1-2, with unresolved D. This chain's CDR3 is CASSLNPATYGYTF. CDR3 in DNA: TGTGCCAGCAGTCTTAATCCAGCCACCTATGGCTACACCTTC.